The rows below give T cell receptor beta chains drawn from one sample of a study of blood T cell repertoires in COVID-19. Clones were sequenced by immunoSEQ multiplex PCR, and TCRdb holds only the in-frame ones, with some missing. Among hundreds of thousands of clones listed, more than 70% were seen once. Material for sequencing was peripheral blood. The origin of the receptors is a woman aged 55-69 years with COVID-19, enrolled during active disease. Both conserved end residues are part of each CDR3. The D gene is left open where the match is weak. For some rows the clone size is stated as once, few or many, or as a class when expanded; others skip it.

length: 14; size: few; D: -; J: TRBJ1-6; V: TRBV2; CDR3: CASSEENRGSPLHF; DNA: TGTGCCAGCAGTGAAGAAAACAGAGGGTCACCCCTCCACTTT
length: 12; size: -; D: TRBD1; J: TRBJ2-7; V: TRBV2; CDR3: CASRGQDYEQYF; DNA: TGTGCCAGCCGCGGACAGGACTACGAGCAGTACTTC
length: 14; size: -; D: -; J: TRBJ1-2; V: TRBV3-1/TRBV3-2; CDR3: CASSQANSNYGYTF; DNA: TGTGCCAGCAGCCAAGCTAACAGTAACTATGGCTACACCTTC
length: 17; size: -; D: TRBD2; J: TRBJ2-1; V: TRBV7-3; CDR3: CASSLNKIAGGGDEQFF; DNA: TGTGCCAGCAGCTTAAATAAGATAGCGGGGGGTGGAGATGAGCAGTTCTTC
length: 15; size: -; D: -; J: TRBJ2-7; V: TRBV1; CDR3: CTSSLPDSQTYEQYF; DNA: TGCACCAGCAGCCTACCGGACAGCCAGACCTACGAGCAGTACTTC
length: 12; size: -; D: -; J: TRBJ1-2; V: TRBV19; CDR3: CASTGHRNGYTF; DNA: TGTGCCAGTACTGGACACCGAAATGGCTACACCTTC
length: 15; size: -; D: -; J: TRBJ2-6; V: TRBV11-2; CDR3: CASSLEGTGANVLTF; DNA: TGTGCCAGCAGCTTGGAGGGCACCGGGGCCAACGTCCTGACTTTC
length: 14; size: -; D: -; J: TRBJ1-2; V: TRBV6-5; CDR3: CASSYSVGGNGYTF; DNA: TGTGCCAGCAGTTACTCGGTCGGGGGTAACGGCTACACCTTC
length: 18; size: -; D: TRBD2; J: TRBJ2-5; V: TRBV2; CDR3: CASRYSDLSGGPQETQYF; DNA: TGTGCCAGTCGGTACTCGGATCTTAGCGGGGGGCCCCAAGAGACCCAGTACTTC
length: 14; size: -; D: TRBD2; J: TRBJ2-3; V: TRBV29-1; CDR3: CSVNSGGMTDTQYF; DNA: TGCAGCGTTAATAGCGGGGGGATGACAGATACGCAGTATTTT
length: 11; size: few; D: -; J: TRBJ2-7; V: TRBV10-3; CDR3: CAISPGYEQYF; DNA: TGTGCCATCAGTCCAGGGTACGAGCAGTACTTC
length: 13; size: few; D: -; J: TRBJ2-5; V: TRBV12-3/TRBV12-4; CDR3: CASSPRRQETQYF; DNA: TGTGCCAGCAGTCCAAGGAGGCAAGAGACCCAGTACTTC
length: 13; size: -; D: -; J: TRBJ1-2; V: TRBV7-2; CDR3: CASSLNSNYGYTF; DNA: TGTGCCAGCAGCTTAAACAGCAACTATGGCTACACCTTC
length: 14; size: -; D: -; J: TRBJ2-1; V: TRBV9; CDR3: CASSVAPEGNEQFF; DNA: TGTGCCAGCAGCGTAGCCCCCGAGGGCAATGAGCAGTTCTTC
length: 15; size: -; D: TRBD2; J: TRBJ2-1; V: TRBV5-1; CDR3: CASSLGTSLYNEQFF; DNA: TGCGCCAGCAGCTTGGGGACTAGCTTATACAATGAGCAGTTCTTC
length: 13; size: -; D: -; J: TRBJ1-6; V: TRBV7-2; CDR3: CASHRGYGSPLHF; DNA: TGTGCCAGCCATAGGGGGTATGGTTCACCCCTCCACTTT
length: 14; size: -; D: TRBD1; J: TRBJ2-7; V: TRBV6-6; CDR3: CASTPDRGTYEQYF; DNA: TGTGCCAGCACCCCGGACAGGGGGACCTACGAGCAGTACTTC
length: 14; size: -; D: -; J: TRBJ1-4; V: TRBV9; CDR3: CASSVGRAGEKLFF; DNA: TGTGCCAGCAGCGTAGGGCGGGCTGGAGAAAAACTGTTTTTT
length: 15; size: -; D: TRBD2; J: TRBJ2-3; V: TRBV5-1; CDR3: CASYRERGNTDTQYF; DNA: TGCGCCAGCTATAGGGAGCGGGGTAACACAGATACGCAGTATTTT
length: 13; size: few; D: -; J: TRBJ1-1; V: TRBV2; CDR3: CASSGQMNTEAFF; DNA: TGTGCCAGCAGTGGCCAGATGAACACTGAAGCTTTCTTT
length: 15; size: -; D: -; J: TRBJ2-2; V: TRBV7-3; CDR3: CASSLGDRGTGELFF; DNA: TGTGCCAGCAGCCTTGGTGATAGGGGCACCGGGGAGCTGTTTTTT
length: 16; size: -; D: TRBD1; J: TRBJ1-1; V: TRBV5-1; CDR3: CASSPEGQTPNTEAFF; DNA: TGCGCCAGCAGCCCTGAGGGACAGACACCGAACACTGAAGCTTTCTTT
length: 14; size: -; D: -; J: TRBJ1-1; V: TRBV19; CDR3: CASSNGQSGTEAFF; DNA: TGTGCCAGTAGTAACGGACAGTCCGGAACTGAAGCTTTCTTT
length: 15; size: -; D: -; J: TRBJ2-7; V: TRBV5-1; CDR3: CASSLDPGASYEQYF; DNA: TGCGCCAGCAGCTTGGACCCGGGAGCCTCCTACGAGCAGTACTTC
length: 15; size: -; D: TRBD1; J: TRBJ2-5; V: TRBV5-1; CDR3: CASRRTGQPQETQYF; DNA: TGCGCCAGCAGGAGGACAGGGCAACCCCAAGAGACCCAGTACTTC
length: 12; size: -; D: -; J: TRBJ1-1; V: TRBV7-3; CDR3: CASSRTNTEAFF; DNA: TGTGCCAGCAGCCGGACAAACACTGAAGCTTTCTTT
length: 15; size: -; D: TRBD1; J: TRBJ2-4; V: TRBV6-4; CDR3: CASRTGELGKNIQYF; DNA: TGTGCCAGCAGGACAGGGGAGCTGGGCAAAAACATTCAGTACTTC
length: 16; size: -; D: -; J: TRBJ1-1; V: TRBV19; CDR3: CASSIQTVRWNSGAFF; DNA: TGTGCCAGTAGTATCCAAACGGTGCGGTGGAACTCCGGAGCTTTCTTT
length: 14; size: -; D: TRBD1; J: TRBJ2-1; V: TRBV14; CDR3: CASSIDRVPNEQFF; DNA: TGTGCCAGCAGCATCGACAGGGTACCTAATGAGCAGTTCTTC
length: 17; size: once; D: TRBD1; J: TRBJ1-1; V: TRBV29-1; CDR3: CSVGTVRRQGMNTEAFF; DNA: TGCAGCGTTGGGACTGTAAGACGACAGGGGATGAACACTGAAGCTTTCTTT
length: 16; size: -; D: TRBD2; J: TRBJ2-1; V: TRBV19; CDR3: CASSSVAGGIYNEQFF; DNA: TGTGCCAGTAGTTCAGTAGCGGGGGGGATATACAATGAGCAGTTCTTC
length: 12; size: -; D: -; J: TRBJ2-5; V: TRBV18; CDR3: CASSPPQGTQYF; DNA: TGTGCCAGCTCACCACCTCAGGGGACCCAGTACTTC
length: 15; size: -; D: -; J: TRBJ2-3; V: TRBV5-1; CDR3: CASSLNTGITDTQYF; DNA: TGCGCCAGCAGCTTAAACACAGGGATCACAGATACGCAGTATTTT
length: 12; size: once; D: -; J: TRBJ2-1; V: TRBV6-1; CDR3: CASSEAGSRWIF; DNA: TGTGCCAGCAGTGAAGCGGGCAGTCGATGGATCTTC
length: 15; size: -; D: -; J: TRBJ1-2; V: TRBV19; CDR3: CASSITPFSNYGYTF; DNA: TGTGCCAGTAGTATCACACCGTTCTCTAACTATGGCTACACCTTC
length: 13; size: few; D: TRBD1; J: TRBJ2-2; V: TRBV10-2; CDR3: CASRGQGAGELFF; DNA: TGCGCCAGCAGGGGACAGGGGGCCGGGGAGCTGTTTTTT
length: 15; size: -; D: TRBD1; J: TRBJ2-2; V: TRBV6-5; CDR3: CASSPTTGDTGELFF; DNA: TGTGCCAGCAGTCCGACCACAGGGGACACCGGGGAGCTGTTTTTT
length: 15; size: -; D: TRBD1; J: TRBJ1-5; V: TRBV7-6; CDR3: CASSLEGGFNQPQHF; DNA: TGTGCCAGCAGCTTAGAAGGGGGCTTCAATCAGCCCCAGCATTTT
length: 12; size: -; D: -; J: TRBJ1-1; V: TRBV30; CDR3: CAGSREGTEAFF; DNA: TGTGCCGGCAGCAGGGAGGGCACTGAAGCTTTCTTT
length: 12; size: -; D: -; J: TRBJ2-7; V: TRBV6-5; CDR3: CASLTYSYEQYF; DNA: TGTGCCAGCTTGACTTACTCCTACGAGCAGTACTTC
length: 16; size: -; D: TRBD1; J: TRBJ2-3; V: TRBV5-1; CDR3: CASSFDRDSGTDTQYF; DNA: TGCGCCAGCAGCTTTGACCGGGACAGTGGCACAGATACGCAGTATTTT
length: 19; size: -; D: -; J: TRBJ2-2; V: TRBV3-1/TRBV3-2; CDR3: CASSQVLSDSLSNTGELFF; DNA: TGTGCCAGCAGCCAAGTGTTGTCGGACAGCCTGTCGAACACCGGGGAGCTGTTTTTT
length: 12; size: few; D: -; J: TRBJ1-5; V: TRBV7-2; CDR3: CASSSPGTPQHF; DNA: TGTGCCAGCAGCTCTCCGGGTACGCCCCAGCATTTT
length: 13; size: -; D: -; J: TRBJ2-7; V: TRBV19; CDR3: CASSPPGDHEQYF; DNA: TGTGCCAGTAGTCCCCCAGGGGACCACGAGCAGTACTTC
length: 16; size: -; D: TRBD2; J: TRBJ2-5; V: TRBV5-4; CDR3: CASSLAGRGALETQYF; DNA: TGTGCCAGCAGCTTGGCGGGGCGGGGGGCCCTGGAGACCCAGTACTTC